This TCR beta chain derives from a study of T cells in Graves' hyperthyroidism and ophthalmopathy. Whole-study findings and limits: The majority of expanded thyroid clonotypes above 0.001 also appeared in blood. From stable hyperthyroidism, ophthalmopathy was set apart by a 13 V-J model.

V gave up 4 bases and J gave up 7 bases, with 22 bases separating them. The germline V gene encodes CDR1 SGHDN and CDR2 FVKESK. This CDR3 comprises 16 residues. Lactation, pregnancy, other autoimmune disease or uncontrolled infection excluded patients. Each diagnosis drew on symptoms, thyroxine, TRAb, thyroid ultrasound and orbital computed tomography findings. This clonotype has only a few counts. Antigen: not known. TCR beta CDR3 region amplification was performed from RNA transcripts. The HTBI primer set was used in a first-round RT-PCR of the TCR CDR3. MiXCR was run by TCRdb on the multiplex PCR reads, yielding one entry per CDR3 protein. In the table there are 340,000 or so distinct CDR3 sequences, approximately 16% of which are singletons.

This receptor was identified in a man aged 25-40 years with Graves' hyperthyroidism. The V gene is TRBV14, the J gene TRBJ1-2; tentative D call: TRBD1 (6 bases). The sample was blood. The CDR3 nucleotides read TGTGCCAGCAGCCCTCCCCTAAACAGGGTGAAATCTGGCTACACCTTC. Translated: CASSPPLNRVKSGYTF.